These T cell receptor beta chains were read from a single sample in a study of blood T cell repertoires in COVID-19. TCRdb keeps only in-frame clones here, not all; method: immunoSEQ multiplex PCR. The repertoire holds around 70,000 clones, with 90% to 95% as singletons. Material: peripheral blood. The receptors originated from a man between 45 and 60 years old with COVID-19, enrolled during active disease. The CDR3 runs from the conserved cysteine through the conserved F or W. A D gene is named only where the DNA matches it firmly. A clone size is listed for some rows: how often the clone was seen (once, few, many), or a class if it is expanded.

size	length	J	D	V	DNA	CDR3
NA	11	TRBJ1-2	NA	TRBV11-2	TGTGCCAGCAGCTCCGGTTATGGCTACACCTTC	CASSSGYGYTF
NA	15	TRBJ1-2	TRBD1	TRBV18	TGTGCCAGCTCATCCTCCGGGACAGCTAACTATGGCTACACCTTC	CASSSSGTANYGYTF
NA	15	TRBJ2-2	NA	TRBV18	TGTGCCAGCTCACCACAGGGAGATTCACCCGGGGAGCTGTTTTTT	CASSPQGDSPGELFF
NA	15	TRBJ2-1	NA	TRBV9	TGTGCCAGCAGCGTAGACGGGAAATCCTACAATGAGCAGTTCTTC	CASSVDGKSYNEQFF
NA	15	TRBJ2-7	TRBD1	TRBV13	TGTGCCAGCAGCTTACGTGGACAGGGTTCCTACGAGCAGTACTTC	CASSLRGQGSYEQYF
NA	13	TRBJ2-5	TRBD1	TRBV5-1	TGCGCCAGCAGCTCCGACAGGGCAGAGACCCAGTACTTC	CASSSDRAETQYF
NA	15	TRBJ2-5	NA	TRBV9	TGTGCCAGCAGCGTAGCAGGCACATTGCAAGAGACCCAGTACTTC	CASSVAGTLQETQYF
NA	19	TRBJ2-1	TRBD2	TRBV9	TGTGCCAGCAGCGTAGAAGGCCTAGCGGGAGACGTAGGCGGAAATGAGCAGTTCTTC	CASSVEGLAGDVGGNEQFF
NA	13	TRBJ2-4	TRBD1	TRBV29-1	TGCAGCGTCGCAGGGGGTGCCAAAAACATTCAGTACTTC	CSVAGGAKNIQYF
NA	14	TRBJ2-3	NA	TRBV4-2	TGTGCCAGCAGCCCGAGCCAAAGCACAGATACGCAGTATTTT	CASSPSQSTDTQYF
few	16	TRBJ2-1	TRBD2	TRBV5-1	TGCGCCAGCAGCTTGGAACAGACTAGCGGATACAATGAGCAGTTCTTC	CASSLEQTSGYNEQFF
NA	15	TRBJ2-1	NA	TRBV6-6	TGTGCCAGCAAAACCAGCGCCGACTCCTACAATGAGCAGTTCTTC	CASKTSADSYNEQFF
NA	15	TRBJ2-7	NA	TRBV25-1	TGTGCCAGCAGTGAATATAGAGGAGGAGGTCACGAGCAGTACTTC	CASSEYRGGGHEQYF
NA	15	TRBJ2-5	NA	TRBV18	TGTGCCAGCTCACCACTTTCGCTAGACCTGGAGACCCAGTACTTC	CASSPLSLDLETQYF
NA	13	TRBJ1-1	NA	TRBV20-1	TGCAGTGCTAGTAGGGGCCCTAACACTGAAGCTTTCTTT	CSASRGPNTEAFF
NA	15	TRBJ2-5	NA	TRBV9	TGTGCCAGCAGCGTAGATACTAGCAGACAAGAGACCCAGTACTTC	CASSVDTSRQETQYF
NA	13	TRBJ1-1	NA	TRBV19	TGTGCCAGTAGTCCGGCCGGGGGGACTGAAGCTTTCTTT	CASSPAGGTEAFF
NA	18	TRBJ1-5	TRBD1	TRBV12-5	TGTGCTAGTGGTTTGGAGAGCCGGGACAGGGTAAGGGATCAGCCCCAGCATTTT	CASGLESRDRVRDQPQHF
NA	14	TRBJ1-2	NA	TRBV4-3	TGCGCCAGCAGCCAACGGGGAACTTCCTATGGCTACACCTTC	CASSQRGTSYGYTF
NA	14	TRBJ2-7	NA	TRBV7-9	TGTGCCAGCAGCTTCGGGTTGTGGACCTACGAGCAGTACTTC	CASSFGLWTYEQYF
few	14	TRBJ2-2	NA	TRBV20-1	TGCAGTGCCAGTCGCGCCACGAACACCGGGGAGCTGTTTTTT	CSASRATNTGELFF
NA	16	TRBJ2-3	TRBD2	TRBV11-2	TGTGCCAGCAGATATAACCTAGCGGGAGGGGCAGATACGCAGTATTTT	CASRYNLAGGADTQYF
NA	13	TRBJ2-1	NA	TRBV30	TGTGCCTGGAGTCCTGTTAGTCACAATGAGCAGTTCTTC	CAWSPVSHNEQFF
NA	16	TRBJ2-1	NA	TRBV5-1	TGCGCCAGCAGCCCCGGTGCTAGCGTAACCTACAATGAGCAGTTCTTC	CASSPGASVTYNEQFF
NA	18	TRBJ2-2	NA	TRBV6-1	TGTGCCAGCAGTGAAGCTCGACGACAATCTTTGAACACCGGGGAGCTGTTTTTT	CASSEARRQSLNTGELFF
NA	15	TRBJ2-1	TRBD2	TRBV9	TGTGCCAGCAGCGTACTAGCGGGAGTAGGCAATGAGCAGTTCTTC	CASSVLAGVGNEQFF
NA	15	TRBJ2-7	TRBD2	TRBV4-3	TGCGCCAGCAGCCAAGGGACTAGCGGGATCTACGAGCAGTACTTC	CASSQGTSGIYEQYF
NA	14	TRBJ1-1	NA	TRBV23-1	TGCGCCAGCAGTCAATCGGCCGGGGGAAATGAAGCTTTCTTT	CASSQSAGGNEAFF